This T cell receptor (beta chain) was recorded in a study of blood T cells in healthy people across ages. For the second PCR, which ran for 7 to 11 cycles, a sample-barcoded 5' primer and a J-beta primer mix were used. Via MiXCR, TCRdb re-called the 5' RACE reads, giving one row per CDR3 protein. Among 700,000 or so distinct CDR3 sequences, approximately 40% were seen once, and the ten largest hold around 32%. Turning to this clonotype: Its antigen is unknown.

Overall study results and limits: Across the age range, TCR beta diversity per million T cells fell in a roughly linear way.

Peripheral blood from each donor was collected in a volume of approximately 9.2 milliliters. Isolation yielded PBMCs, at least 7 million per sample, in every case. V lost 6 bases and J lost 10; bases outside the gene matches: 8. The CDR3 contains 14 residues. Germline-derived CDR1 and CDR2 are SGHTA and FQGNSA. The chain joins TRBV7-2 to TRBJ1-6; TRBD1 matches at 8 bases. The TCR originated in a man aged 80 or over in good health. The specimen sequenced was blood. CDR3 protein: CASSKNRGESPLHF. CDR3 in DNA: TGTGCCAGCAGTAAAAACAGGGGGGAATCACCCCTCCACTTT.